This T cell receptor (beta chain) stems from a study (dated by TCRdb to 2012 to 2015). Reading from cysteine to phenylalanine, the CDR3 counts 15 amino acids. Just the 45-base CDR3 DNA is kept, in frame starting at base 1. Taken from the germline V gene, the CDR1 and CDR2 loops are LGHNA and YSLEER. The trim is 0 bases for V and 0 bases for J, with a gap of 7 bases between the germline ends. Within its sample, this clonotype is medium-sized (0.01 to 0.1%). Its binding antigen is unknown. Base qualities were left out, and no much larger clone turns up one base away. Data came from an Illumina Genome Analyzer IIx. TCRdb took the public reads, trimmed them with fastp at Q25, ran MiXCR for clone calling and kept in-frame beta chains. Records with the same CDR3 protein are collapsed into one entry carrying the most frequent genes and DNA. The sample table contains roughly 15,000 distinct CDR3 sequences; only one count was recorded for 30% to 45% of them. The ten most abundant clones make up about 16% of the sample.

The clonotype was recovered from a human donor. The chain joins TRBV4-3 to TRBJ2-3, with TRBD1 as a weak D call on 5 bases. Material: blood. The nucleotide sequence is TGCGCCAGCAGCCAAGATGACAGAAGCACAGATACGCAGTATTTT. It encodes CASSQDDRSTDTQYF.